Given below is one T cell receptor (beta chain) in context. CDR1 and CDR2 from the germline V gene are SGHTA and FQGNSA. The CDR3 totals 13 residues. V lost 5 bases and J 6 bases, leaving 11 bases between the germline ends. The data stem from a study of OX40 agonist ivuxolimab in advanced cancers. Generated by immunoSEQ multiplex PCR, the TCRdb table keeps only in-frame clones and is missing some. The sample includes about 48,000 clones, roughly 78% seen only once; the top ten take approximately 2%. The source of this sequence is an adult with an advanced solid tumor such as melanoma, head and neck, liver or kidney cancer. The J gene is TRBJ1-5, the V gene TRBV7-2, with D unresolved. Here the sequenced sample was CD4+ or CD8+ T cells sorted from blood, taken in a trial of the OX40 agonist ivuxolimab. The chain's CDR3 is CASSHKESQPQHF. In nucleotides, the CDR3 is TGTGCCAGCAGCCACAAAGAGAGTCAGCCCCAGCATTTT.